This T cell receptor beta chain was recorded in a study of control samples from healthy donors and cancer patients (dated by TCRdb to about 2020). The CDR3 goes from the cysteine to the phenylalanine over 17 residues. The retained sequence is limited to the CDR3, 51 bases, with the frame set at the first base. Relative to germline, V is 10 bases shorter and J is 3 bases shorter, with 27 bases between their ends. Sequences LNHDA (CDR1) and SQIVND (CDR2) are obtained from the germline V gene (reference sequence). Details on this clone: Its antigen is still unknown. No base qualities exist here, and no much larger clone lies one base off it.

The receptor library was made with the immunoSEQ multiplex PCR assay. This immuneACCESS table, as held by TCRdb, lists in-frame sequences with V and J called but not all clones. Of the missing ones, under half trace to an unresolved V gene in checked studies; the others have no known cause. Counted in this sample were 200,000 or so clones; 90% to 95% of them appeared once. The ten largest clones add up to 1.5% of the sample. The chain employs TRBV19 and TRBJ1-2, with a weak D call of TRBD1 (5 bases match). This TCR was sampled from a man over 45 in good health. The sample comprised blood. The DNA sequence reads TGTGCCACCACTCGCCGACAGCGAGGGCCTTTTGACTATGGCTACACCTTC. It specifies CATTRRQRGPFDYGYTF.